This T cell receptor (beta chain) derives from a study of Graves' ophthalmopathy and Graves' hyperthyroidism. Findings and caveats of the study: The model flagged ophthalmopathy progression at roughly 64% sensitivity and nearly 75% specificity.

This clonotype was detected a few times. Its antigen is not identified. Germline loops: CDR1 DFQATT, CDR2 SNEGSKA (reference sequence). Germline trimming cut 0 bases from V and 0 bases from J; bases unmatched to any gene: 8. The CDR3 is made up of 18 amino acids. Amplified material comprised TCR beta CDR3 regions derived from RNA transcripts. Amplification began with first-round RT-PCR using HTBI primers, then second-round multiplex PCR was performed. TCRdb reprocessed the multiplex PCR reads with MiXCR, giving one entry per CDR3 protein. The sample gives about 400,000 distinct CDR3 sequences, 15% of which show up once; about 7% is in the top ten.

The rearrangement links TRBV20-1 to TRBJ1-5; 10 nucleotides align to TRBD1. Material for sequencing was peripheral blood. The sequence derives from a woman between 18 and 29 years old with stable Graves' hyperthyroidism. CDR3 region: CSARDGGTGVVSNQPQHF. The CDR3 bases are TGCAGTGCTAGAGACGGAGGGACAGGGGTTGTTAGCAATCAGCCCCAGCATTTT.